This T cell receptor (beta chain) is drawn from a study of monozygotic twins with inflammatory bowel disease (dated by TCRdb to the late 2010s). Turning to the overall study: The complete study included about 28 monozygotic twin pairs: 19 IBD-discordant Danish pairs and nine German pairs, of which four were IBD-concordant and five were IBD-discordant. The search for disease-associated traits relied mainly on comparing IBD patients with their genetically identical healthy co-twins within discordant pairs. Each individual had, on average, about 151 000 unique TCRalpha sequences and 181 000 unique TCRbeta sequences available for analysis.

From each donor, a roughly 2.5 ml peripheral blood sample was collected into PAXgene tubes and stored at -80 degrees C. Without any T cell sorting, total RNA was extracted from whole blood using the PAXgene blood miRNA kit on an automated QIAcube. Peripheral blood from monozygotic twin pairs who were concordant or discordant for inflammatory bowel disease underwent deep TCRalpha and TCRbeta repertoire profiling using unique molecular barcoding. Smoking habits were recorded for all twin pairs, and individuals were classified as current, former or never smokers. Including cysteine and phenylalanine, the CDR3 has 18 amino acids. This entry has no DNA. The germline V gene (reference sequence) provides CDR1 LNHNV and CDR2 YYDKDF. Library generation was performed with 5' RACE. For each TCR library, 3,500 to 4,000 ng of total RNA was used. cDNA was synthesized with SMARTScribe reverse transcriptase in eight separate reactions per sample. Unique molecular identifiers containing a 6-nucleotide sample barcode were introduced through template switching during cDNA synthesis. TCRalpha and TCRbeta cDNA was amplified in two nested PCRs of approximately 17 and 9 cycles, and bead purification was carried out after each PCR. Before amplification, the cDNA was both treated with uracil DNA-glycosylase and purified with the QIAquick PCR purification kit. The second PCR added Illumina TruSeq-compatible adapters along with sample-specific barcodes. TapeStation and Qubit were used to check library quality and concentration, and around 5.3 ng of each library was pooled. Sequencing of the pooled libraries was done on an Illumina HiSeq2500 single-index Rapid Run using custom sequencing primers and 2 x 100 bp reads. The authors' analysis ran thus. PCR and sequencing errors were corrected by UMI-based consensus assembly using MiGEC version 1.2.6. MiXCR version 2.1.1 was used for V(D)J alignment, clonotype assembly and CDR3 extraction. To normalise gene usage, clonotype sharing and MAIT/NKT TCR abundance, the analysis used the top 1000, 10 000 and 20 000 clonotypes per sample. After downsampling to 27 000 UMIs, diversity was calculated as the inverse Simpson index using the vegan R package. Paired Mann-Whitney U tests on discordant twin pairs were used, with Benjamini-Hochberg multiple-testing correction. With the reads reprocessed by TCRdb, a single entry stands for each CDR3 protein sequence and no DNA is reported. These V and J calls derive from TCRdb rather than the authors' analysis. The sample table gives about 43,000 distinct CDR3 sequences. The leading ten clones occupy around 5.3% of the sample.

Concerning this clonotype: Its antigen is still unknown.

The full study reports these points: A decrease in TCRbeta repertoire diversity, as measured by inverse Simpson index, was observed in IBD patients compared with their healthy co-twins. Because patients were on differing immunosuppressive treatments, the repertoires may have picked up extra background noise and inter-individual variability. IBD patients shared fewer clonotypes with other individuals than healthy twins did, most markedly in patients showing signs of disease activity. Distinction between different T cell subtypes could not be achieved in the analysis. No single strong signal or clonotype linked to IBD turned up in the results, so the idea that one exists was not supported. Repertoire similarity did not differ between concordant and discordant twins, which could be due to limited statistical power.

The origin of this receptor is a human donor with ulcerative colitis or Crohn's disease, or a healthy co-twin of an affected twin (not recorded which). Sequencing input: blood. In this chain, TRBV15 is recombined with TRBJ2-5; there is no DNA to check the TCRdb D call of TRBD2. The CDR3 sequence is CATSRDVSGGTIRETQYF.